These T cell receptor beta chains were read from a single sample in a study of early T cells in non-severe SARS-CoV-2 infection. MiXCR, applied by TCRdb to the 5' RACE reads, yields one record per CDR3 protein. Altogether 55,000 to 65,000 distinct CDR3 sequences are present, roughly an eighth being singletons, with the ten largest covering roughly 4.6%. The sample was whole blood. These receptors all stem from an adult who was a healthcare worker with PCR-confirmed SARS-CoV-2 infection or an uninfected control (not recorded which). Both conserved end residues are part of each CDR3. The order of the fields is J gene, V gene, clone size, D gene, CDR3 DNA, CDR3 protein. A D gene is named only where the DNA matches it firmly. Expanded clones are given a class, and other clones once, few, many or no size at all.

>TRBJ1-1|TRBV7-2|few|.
TGTGCCAGCAGCCAAGAGCCGGAACACACTGAAGCTTTCTTT
CASSQEPEHTEAFF
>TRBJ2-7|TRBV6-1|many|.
TGTGCCAGCAACCTACATGGGGGACGAAACTACGAGCAGTACTTC
CASNLHGGRNYEQYF
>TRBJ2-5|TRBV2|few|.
TGTGCCAGCAGGAAACAAGAGACCCAGTACTTC
CASRKQETQYF
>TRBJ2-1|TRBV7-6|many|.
TGTGCCAGCAGCTTATGGCGGCACACTGATGAGCAGTTCTTC
CASSLWRHTDEQFF
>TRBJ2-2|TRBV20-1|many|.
TGCAGTGCTAGAGCTTTAATAGGAAACACCGGGGAGCTGTTTTTT
CSARALIGNTGELFF
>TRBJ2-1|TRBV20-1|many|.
TGCAGTGCTAGAGATGCGGGGACCGGGAGCTCCTACAATGAGCAGTTCTTC
CSARDAGTGSSYNEQFF
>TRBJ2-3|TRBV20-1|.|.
TGCAGTGCTAGAGGAACCTGGGGGTTCACAGATACGCAGTATTTT
CSARGTWGFTDTQYF
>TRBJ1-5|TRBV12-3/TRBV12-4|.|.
TGTGCCAGCAGCTGGGCCGGGAGCAATCAGCCCCAGCATTTT
CASSWAGSNQPQHF
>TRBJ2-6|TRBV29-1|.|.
TGCAGCGCCACCCTCTCTGGGGCCAACGTCCTGACTTTC
CSATLSGANVLTF
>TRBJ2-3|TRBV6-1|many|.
TGTGCCAGCAGTGAAGGGGGAGATACGCAGTATTTT
CASSEGGDTQYF
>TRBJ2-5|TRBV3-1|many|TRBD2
TGTGCCAGCAGCCCACGGACTAGCGGTCGGGTTGGGACCCAGTACTTC
CASSPRTSGRVGTQYF
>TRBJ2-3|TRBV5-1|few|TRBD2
TGCGCCAGCAGCGAAGGACTAGCGGGGACAGATACGCAGTATTTT
CASSEGLAGTDTQYF
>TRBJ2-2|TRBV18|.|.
TGTGCCAGCTCACCCATGGACGGAGGGAACACCGGGGAGCTGTTTTTT
CASSPMDGGNTGELFF
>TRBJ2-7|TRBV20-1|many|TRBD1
TGCAGTATGGACGGGACAGACCACGAGCAGTACTTC
CSMDGTDHEQYF
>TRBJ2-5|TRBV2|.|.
TGTGCCAGCAGGGCAGAACAAGAGACCCAGTACTTC
CASRAEQETQYF
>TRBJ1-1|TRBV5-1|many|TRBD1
TGCGCCAGCAGCTGGGACAGGGAGGCTGAAGCTTTCTTT
CASSWDREAEAFF
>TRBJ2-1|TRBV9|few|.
TGTGCCAGCAGCGTAGCTTACAGCTACAATGAGCAGTTCTTC
CASSVAYSYNEQFF
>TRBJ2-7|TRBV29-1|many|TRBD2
TGCAGCGTTGACGGGGAGGGGTACGAGCAGTACTTC
CSVDGEGYEQYF
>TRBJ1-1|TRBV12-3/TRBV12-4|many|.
TGTGCCAGCAGATCCTACGCGCCGAACACTGAAGCTTTCTTT
CASRSYAPNTEAFF
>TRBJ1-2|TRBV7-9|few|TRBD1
TGTGCCAGCAGCTTAGAAGGGGGCGGCTACACCTTC
CASSLEGGGYTF
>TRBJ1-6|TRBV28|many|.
TGTGCCAGCAGTTCGGTCTTGGGAGGGTGGGGTTCACCCCTCCACTTT
CASSSVLGGWGSPLHF
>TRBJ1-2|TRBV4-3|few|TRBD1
TGCGCCAGCAGCCCGACAGGGCAAGAGGATGGCTACACCTTC
CASSPTGQEDGYTF
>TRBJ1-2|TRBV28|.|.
TGTGCCACCTCCGGCTCGCGGGGGCTTGGCTACACCTTC
CATSGSRGLGYTF
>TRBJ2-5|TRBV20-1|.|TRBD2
TGCAGTGCTAGAGTTCTAGCGGGAGTCACCCAACAAGAGACCCAGTACTTC
CSARVLAGVTQQETQYF
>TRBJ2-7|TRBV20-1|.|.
TGCAGTGAAAGTTCCGAGCAGTACTTC
CSESSEQYF
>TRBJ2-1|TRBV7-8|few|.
TGTGCCAGCAGCCCAGACTTAAAGCTGAACAATGAGCAGTTCTTC
CASSPDLKLNNEQFF
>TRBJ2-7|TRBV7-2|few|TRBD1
TGTGCCAGCAGCTTAGGGACAGGGGGCGTGTACGAGCAGTACTTC
CASSLGTGGVYEQYF
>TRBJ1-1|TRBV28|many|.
TGTGCCAGCAGTTTTATAGCGGGCGAAGGGGGAAATGAAGCTTTCTTT
CASSFIAGEGGNEAFF
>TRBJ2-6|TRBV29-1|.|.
TGCAGCGCGCGGGGCGGTTTCTCTGGGGCCAACGTCCTGACTTTC
CSARGGFSGANVLTF
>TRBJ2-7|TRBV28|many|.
TGTGCCAGTCAAATAAGTGGGGTTTACGAGCAGTACTTC
CASQISGVYEQYF
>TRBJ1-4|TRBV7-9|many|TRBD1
TGTGCCAGCAGCGTTACAGGGGGTGGGGAAAAACTGTTTTTT
CASSVTGGGEKLFF
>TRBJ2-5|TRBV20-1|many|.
TGCAGTGCTGGGGGTAGCGGACTGCCTCAAGAGACCCAGTACTTC
CSAGGSGLPQETQYF
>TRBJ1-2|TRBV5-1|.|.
TGCGCCAGCAGCTTGAGTTTTATCCCCTCCTATGGCTACACCTTC
CASSLSFIPSYGYTF
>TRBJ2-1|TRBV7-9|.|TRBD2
TGTGCCAGCAGCCCTAGGACTAGCGGAAACAATGAGCAGTTCTTC
CASSPRTSGNNEQFF
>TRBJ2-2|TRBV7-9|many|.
TGTGCCAGCAGCTTTTTCCAGAACACCGGGGAGCTGTTTTTT
CASSFFQNTGELFF
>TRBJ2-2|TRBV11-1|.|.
TGTGCCAGCAGCTTGGGCAGGGTAACTGGGACCGGGGAGCTGTTTTTT
CASSLGRVTGTGELFF
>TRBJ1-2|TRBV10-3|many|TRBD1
TGTGCCATCAGTGAATTTGGGACAGGGGGGAACTATGGCTACACCTTC
CAISEFGTGGNYGYTF
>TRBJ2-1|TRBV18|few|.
TGTGCCAGCTCGCACTCCTACAATGAGCAGTTCTTC
CASSHSYNEQFF
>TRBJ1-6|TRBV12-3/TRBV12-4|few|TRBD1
TGTGCCAGCAGGGCACAGGGGGCAGGGAATTCACCCCTCCACTTT
CASRAQGAGNSPLHF
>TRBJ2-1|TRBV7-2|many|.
TGTGCCAGCAGCACGTACCTCTCGAATGAGCAGTTCTTC
CASSTYLSNEQFF
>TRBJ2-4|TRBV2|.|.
TGTGCCAGCCGTTGGACAGAAGATAAAAACATTCAGTACTTC
CASRWTEDKNIQYF